This T cell receptor beta chain was sequenced for a study of preoperative IRX-2 immunotherapy in early breast cancer. Indicated treatment: preoperative locoregional IRX-2 cytokine immunotherapy. The CDR3 covers 14 residues. Per the germline V gene, CDR1 is ENHRY and CDR2 is SYGVKD. This table comes from immunoSEQ multiplex PCR, and its TCRdb copy is limited to in-frame clones, with some not included. Among 25,000 or so clones, 75% to 90% were seen once, and the ten largest hold about 9.4%. This chain uses TRBV10-3 with TRBJ2-5; the match to TRBD2 covers 12 bases. With the DNA end fitting TRBJ2-7 better, the J assignment may be wrong. The input for sequencing was tumor tissue, taken after IRX-2 immunotherapy. The TCR was taken from a human donor with breast cancer. The CDR3 loop reads CATKTSGGTYEQYF. CDR3 nucleotide sequence: TGTGCCACAAAGACTAGCGGGGGAACCTACGAGCAGTACTTC.